These T cell receptor beta chains were read from a single sample in a study of early T cells in non-severe SARS-CoV-2 infection. Via MiXCR, TCRdb re-called the 5' RACE reads, giving one row per CDR3 protein. Of about 79,000 distinct CDR3 sequences listed, approximately 11% were seen once; the top ten hold 4.7%. The source material was whole blood. The source of these receptors is an adult who was a healthcare worker with PCR-confirmed SARS-CoV-2 infection or an uninfected control (not recorded which). CDR3s include the opening cysteine and the closing phenylalanine or tryptophan. D genes are given only for firm matches. Clone size, where shown, is once, few, many, or a class for clones that have expanded.

V	D	J	length	size	DNA	CDR3
TRBV29-1	TRBD2	TRBJ2-7	16	many	TGCAGCGTTGAAGAGTCGTCCGCTAGCGGGTACTACGAGCAGTACTTC	CSVEESSASGYYEQYF
TRBV6-2/TRBV6-3	NA	TRBJ2-6	16	NA	TGTGCCAGCAACCCCGCAGGCCTCTCTGGGGCCAACGTCCTGACTTTC	CASNPAGLSGANVLTF
TRBV6-2/TRBV6-3	NA	TRBJ1-1	19	once	TGTGCCAGCAGTCTAAACAACCGACAGGTTCTTAGATTGAACACTGAAGCTTTCTTT	CASSLNNRQVLRLNTEAFF
TRBV5-1	NA	TRBJ1-2	13	few	TGCGCCAGCAGCTTGAACCAGGACTATGGCTACACCTTC	CASSLNQDYGYTF
TRBV7-7	NA	TRBJ2-1	15	NA	TGTGCTAGCAGCCCTACGGGGGCGTTAGGCAAAGAGCAGTTCTTC	CASSPTGALGKEQFF
TRBV7-2	TRBD2	TRBJ2-3	15	NA	TGTGCCAGCAGCCCCGGGGGGATCCTCACAGATACGCAGTATTTT	CASSPGGILTDTQYF
TRBV6-2/TRBV6-3	NA	TRBJ2-1	14	few	TGTGCCACCTCCGAGACAGGGAGGTTCGGGGAGCAGTTCTTC	CATSETGRFGEQFF
TRBV7-9	NA	TRBJ1-5	17	NA	TGTGCCAGCAGCCCCTTGAGGGGTCTTATGGGCAATCAGCCCCAGCATTTT	CASSPLRGLMGNQPQHF
TRBV7-8	NA	TRBJ2-3	16	few	TGTGCCAGCAGCTTAGCGAAAACCCTCCTCACAGATACGCAGTATTTT	CASSLAKTLLTDTQYF
TRBV7-9	TRBD1	TRBJ1-4	14	few	TGTGCCAGCAGCCCGGACAGGGGAATTGAAAAACTGTTTTTT	CASSPDRGIEKLFF
TRBV11-2	NA	TRBJ2-3	12	NA	TGTGCCAGCAGGTTGGGATACGATACGCAGTATTTT	CASRLGYDTQYF
TRBV6-5	NA	TRBJ2-7	14	NA	TGTGCCAACAGTGGGGGACTGGCCCCAAGCGAGCAGTACTTC	CANSGGLAPSEQYF